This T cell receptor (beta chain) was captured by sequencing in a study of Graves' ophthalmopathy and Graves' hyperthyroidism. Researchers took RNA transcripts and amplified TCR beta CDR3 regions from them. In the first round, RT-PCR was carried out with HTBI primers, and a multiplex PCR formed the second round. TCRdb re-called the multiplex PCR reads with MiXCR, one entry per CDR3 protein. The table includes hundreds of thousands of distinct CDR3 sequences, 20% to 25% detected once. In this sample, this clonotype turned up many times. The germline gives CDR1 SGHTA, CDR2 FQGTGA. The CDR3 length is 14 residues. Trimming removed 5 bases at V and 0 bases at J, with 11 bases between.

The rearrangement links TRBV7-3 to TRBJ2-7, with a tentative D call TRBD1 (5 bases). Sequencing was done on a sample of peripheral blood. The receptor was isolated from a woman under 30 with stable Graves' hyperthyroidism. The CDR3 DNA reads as TGTGCCAGCAGCCCGAGACAGAACTCCTACGAGCAGTACTTC. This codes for CASSPRQNSYEQYF. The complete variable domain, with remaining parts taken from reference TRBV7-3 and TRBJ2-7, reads GAGVSQTPSNKVTEKGKYVELRCDPISGHTALYWYRQSLGQGPEFLIYFQGTGAADDSGLPNDRFFAVRPEGSVSTLKIQRTERGDSAVYLCASSPRQNSYEQYFGPGTRLTVT.